One and the same sample provided the 23 T cell receptor beta chains below, sequenced in a study of regulatory T cells in long-lasting Graves disease. The TCR beta library used iRepertoire HTBI primers with Arm-PCR amplification of CDR3. TCRdb reanalysed the multiplex PCR reads using MiXCR and keeps one entry per CDR3 protein. The sample contains a few hundred thousand distinct CDR3 sequences, about 15% of which appear only once. Noted time point: newly diagnosed GD, antithyroid drugs for less than 3 months. Isolated PBMC RNA provided the starting material for the TCR library. These sequences were also reported in another study, on T cells in Graves' hyperthyroidism and ophthalmopathy.

The source material was peripheral blood mononuclear cells (PBMCs), sampled at new diagnosis, from a patient treated with antithyroid drugs. These receptors were taken from a woman aged 35 to 49 with Graves disease.

This clonotype turned up a few times. V usage is TRBV19 and J usage is TRBJ1-2; the D is unclear. Germline values: CDR1 LNHDA, CDR2 SQIVND (reference sequence). V was cut by 7 bases and J by 4 bases, with 13 bases left in between. The CDR3 is 13 amino acids. CDR3 nucleotides: TGTGCCAGTACCCCCACGGGATCCTATGGCTACACCTTC. The encoded protein is CASTPTGSYGYTF.

The table lists this clonotype with a few counts. The rearrangement links TRBV11-3 to TRBJ2-5; D not certain. The CDR3 covers 15 residues. Germline CDR1 SGHNT, CDR2 YENEEA. Trimming took off 5 bases at V and 1 base at J, with 14 bases between the two ends. CDR3 residues: CASSPRQVLQETQYF. The CDR3 bases are TGTGCCAGCAGCCCCCGGCAGGTCCTCCAAGAGACCCAGTACTTC.

The chain links TRBV29-1 to TRBJ2-6; D assignment may be TRBD1 or TRBD2 (5 bases each). V lost 3 bases and J 1 base, leaving 16 bases between the germline ends. The CDR3 covers 17 residues. In germline, CDR1 is SQVTM, CDR2 ANQGSEA. CDR3 in amino acids: CSVETGPPTSGANVLTF. CDR3 nucleotides: TGCAGCGTTGAGACGGGACCTCCTACATCTGGGGCCAACGTCCTGACTTTC.

V and J are TRBV20-1 and TRBJ2-1; the D gene is possibly TRBD1 (6 bases). Germline CDR1 reads DFQATT; CDR2 reads SNEGSKA (reference sequence). The CDR3 has 12 amino acids. With 7 bases removed from V and 5 bases from J, the gap between germline ends came to 12 bases. The CDR3 DNA sequence: TGCAGTGGAAGGGGGTCCCACAATGAGCAGTTCTTC. Translating gives CSGRGSHNEQFF.

There are many counts of this clonotype. This chain uses TRBV19 with TRBJ1-5; the D is unclear. This CDR3 is built from 15 residues. V was trimmed by 7 bases and J by 1 base, leaving 14 bases between them. Germline CDR1 reads LNHDA; CDR2 reads SQIVND (reference sequence). This chain's CDR3 is CASTPTELSNQPQHF. The CDR3 DNA sequence: TGTGCCAGTACTCCGACGGAGTTAAGCAATCAGCCCCAGCATTTT.

The chain is built from TRBV6-1 and TRBJ2-3; 8 nucleotides agree with TRBD2. Germline V gives CDR1 MNHNS, CDR2 SASEGT. The CDR3 sequence is 12 residues long. The V gene end was trimmed by 11 bases and the J gene end by 0 bases; junction bases not matched to a gene: 1. The CDR3 DNA follows: TGTGCCTGCGGGAGGAGCACAGATACGCAGTATTTT. Its translation is CACGRSTDTQYF.

As regards this clonotype: This may arise from a read error, as a much more abundant clone is one base away. CDR3 amino acids: CASSVLGANLYGYTF. The CDR3, as DNA: TGTGCCAGCAGTGTACTCGGGGCAAACCTCTATGGCTACACCTTC. The J gene is TRBJ1-2, the V gene TRBV28, with a possible D match to TRBD1 (5 bases). V was shortened by 5 bases and J by 4 bases, with 17 bases between the two germline ends. CDR1 and CDR2 from the germline V gene are MDHEN and SYDVKM. The CDR3 spans 15 residues.

This clonotype was seen only a few times. The chain joins TRBV18 to TRBJ1-1; possibly TRBD1 for D (6 bases). Germline CDR1 and CDR2: KGHSH and LQKENI. With 2 bases removed from V and 1 base from J, the gap between germline ends came to 8 bases. The CDR3 is made up of 14 amino acids. The CDR3 nucleotides read TGTGCCAGCTCACCAGGGGGCAGGAACACTGAAGCTTTCTTT. As protein: CASSPGGRNTEAFF.

Ten or more counts support this clonotype. V and J are TRBV4-1 and TRBJ2-7, with TRBD2 matching over 10 bases. CDR1 and CDR2 (germline): MGHRA, YSYEKL. Trimming at V came to 3 bases and at J to 4 bases, leaving 6 bases not matched to a gene. The CDR3 covers 15 residues. The CDR3 nucleotides read TGCGCCAGCAGCCATCCACTAGCGGGACTGTACGAGCAGTACTTC. This sequence encodes CASSHPLAGLYEQYF.

The chain employs TRBV20-1 and TRBJ1-5, with 8 bases aligning to TRBD1. The CDR3 has 13 residues. Germline CDR1 is DFQATT and CDR2 is SNEGSKA (reference sequence). The V and J ends lost 6 bases and 5 bases, in that order; junction bases with no gene match: 6. The CDR3 here is CSATDREHQPQHF. Here the CDR3 DNA reads TGCAGTGCCACGGACAGGGAACATCAGCCCCAGCATTTT.

The rearrangement links TRBV19 to TRBJ2-1, with TRBD2 identical over 11 bases. The trim removed 3 bases at V and 5 bases at J, leaving 6 bases unmatched. CDR1 LNHDA and CDR2 SQIVND come from the germline V gene (reference sequence). CDR3 length equals 16 residues. CDR3 sequence: CASSMSRLAGNNEQFF. CDR3 DNA: TGTGCCAGTAGTATGAGTAGACTAGCGGGAAACAATGAGCAGTTCTTC. Based on the CDR3 plus reference TRBV19 and TRBJ2-1, the full variable domain is DGGITQSPKYLFRKEGQNVTLSCEQNLNHDAMYWYRQDPGQGLRLIYYSQIVNDFQKGDIAEGYSVSREKKESFPLTVTSAQKNPTAFYLCASSMSRLAGNNEQFFGPGTRLTVL.

This clonotype has at least ten counts. The CDR3 protein is CASSEDRASTDTQYF. CDR3 coding DNA: TGTGCCAGCAGCGAGGACAGGGCTAGCACAGATACGCAGTATTTT. V usage is TRBV7-2 and J usage is TRBJ2-3, with 8 bases identical to TRBD1. The CDR3 runs 15 residues. Germline V lookup: CDR1 SGHTA, CDR2 FQGNSA. Germline trimming cut 5 bases from V and 0 bases from J; bases unmatched to any gene: 4.

This chain links TRBV11-3 with TRBJ1-4, with no clear D. V dropped 5 bases and J dropped 10 bases, with 14 bases sitting between them. Germline-derived CDR1 and CDR2 are SGHNT and YENEEA. CDR3 length: 13 residues. CDR3 loop: CASSQETNRKLFF. The CDR3 nucleotides are TGTGCCAGCAGCCAAGAGACAAATCGAAAACTGTTTTTT.

This clonotype appeared many times. This chain's CDR3 is CASSPDRSVYEQYF. The CDR3 bases are TGTGCCAGCAGCCCCGACAGGTCGGTTTACGAGCAGTACTTC. The rearrangement links TRBV7-9 to TRBJ2-7; TRBD1 is a possible D gene (6 bases). V lost 5 bases and J lost 4, with 15 bases in between. In germline, CDR1 is SEHNR, CDR2 FQNEAQ (reference sequence). The length of the CDR3 is 14 residues.

This clonotype occurred a few times. This sequence joins TRBV4-2 and TRBJ2-1; 8 bases match TRBD2. V trimming: 3 bases; J trimming: 7 bases; junction bases outside the gene matches: 2. CDR1 and CDR2 from the germline V gene are LGHNA and YNFKEQ. The CDR3 has 13 amino acids. This CDR3 is CASSHRGRNEQFF. The CDR3 DNA reads TGTGCCAGCAGCCACCGCGGGAGGAATGAGCAGTTCTTC.

The sample holds many counts of this clonotype. The V call is TRBV11-2, the J call TRBJ2-1; 11 bases line up with TRBD2. Looked up from germline, CDR1 is SGHAT and CDR2 is FQNNGV. V trimming: 5 bases; J trimming: 1 base; junction bases outside the gene matches: 4. The CDR3 runs 16 residues. CDR3 nucleotide sequence: TGTGCCAGCAGCCAAACTAGCGGGAGTTCCTACAATGAGCAGTTCTTC. This codes for CASSQTSGSSYNEQFF.

The V call is TRBV7-2, the J call TRBJ1-1, with 8 positions matching TRBD1. Trimming at V came to 5 bases and at J to 3 bases, leaving 5 bases not matched to a gene. Germline V gene sequence: CDR1 SGHTA, CDR2 FQGNSA. CDR3 length equals 14 residues. CDR3 nucleotides: TGTGCCAGCAGCCCCTACAGGGGGGACACTGAAGCTTTCTTT. It translates to CASSPYRGDTEAFF.

This clonotype was recorded many times. This chain uses TRBV5-1 with TRBJ2-5; 8 positions agree with TRBD1. Germline V gene data show CDR1 as SGHRS and CDR2 as YFSETQ. J lost 1 base, V lost 2 bases, and 7 bases had no gene match. The CDR3 sequence is 16 residues long. The CDR3 region has the DNA TGCGCCAGCAGCTTAACCGGGACAGGCCCCCAAGAGACCCAGTACTTC. Protein product: CASSLTGTGPQETQYF. Combining the CDR3 with reference TRBV5-1 and TRBJ2-5 gives the whole variable domain KAGVTQTPRYLIKTRGQQVTLSCSPISGHRSVSWYQQTPGQGLQFLFEYFSETQRNKGNFPGRFSGRQFSNSRSEMNVSTLELGDSALYLCASSLTGTGPQETQYFGPGTRLLVL.

This clonotype was observed many times. This chain links TRBV2 with TRBJ1-1; 9 bases match TRBD1. Germline V lookup: CDR1 SNHLY, CDR2 FYNNEI. The CDR3 consists of 14 residues. V was pared by 7 bases and J by 2 bases, with 5 bases of the junction left unmatched. CDR3 coding DNA: TGTGCCAGCAAAATGGGACAGGGTAACACTGAAGCTTTCTTT. Its translation: CASKMGQGNTEAFF.

This clonotype was detected ten times or more. This chain joins TRBV5-4 and TRBJ2-3; maybe TRBD2 (6 bases). The CDR3 loop spans 15 amino acids. The ends were cut back, 4 bases at V and 0 bases at J, with 12 bases in the middle. CDR1 is SGHNT and CDR2 is YYREEE in the germline V gene (reference sequence). Written as DNA, the CDR3 is TGTGCCAGCAGCGGCGGAGGGACTAGCACAGATACGCAGTATTTT. This gives the protein CASSGGGTSTDTQYF.

This clonotype was observed many times. This rearrangement joins TRBV20-1 to TRBJ2-3; no reliable D call. V was pared by 1 base and J by 2 bases, with 7 bases between. This CDR3 is built from 13 residues. Germline V gene sequence: CDR1 DFQATT, CDR2 SNEGSKA (reference sequence). CDR3 sequence reads: CSARAPHTDTQYF. DNA of the CDR3: TGCAGTGCTAGAGCCCCCCACACAGATACGCAGTATTTT.

The chain joins TRBV4-1 to TRBJ2-6; 9 nucleotides agree with TRBD1. The CDR3 spans 16 residues. V shed 7 bases and J 0 bases; nucleotides not matched to a gene: 4. Germline assignment: CDR1 MGHRA and CDR2 YSYEKL. CDR3 sequence (DNA): TGCGCCAGCATGGGACAGGGAAGCTCTGGGGCCAACGTCCTGACTTTC. It is translated as CASMGQGSSGANVLTF.

The chain uses TRBV9 and TRBJ1-2; D call uncertain. The CDR3 covers 14 residues. The V end was cut by 1 base, the J end by 2 bases, with 9 bases between. Looked up from germline, CDR1 is SGDLS and CDR2 is YYNGEE. The CDR3, as DNA: TGTGCCAGCAGCGTACAAGCGGGGAACTATGGCTACACCTTC. It specifies CASSVQAGNYGYTF.